The sequence of this T cell receptor (beta chain) was determined in a study of CD8 T cells in Susac syndrome (dated 2019 in TCRdb). For context, the study as a whole: Whether CD8+ T cell activation and differentiation in Susac syndrome was antigen driven was tested using repertoire sequencing. The clonality of the CD8+ T cell repertoire was compared across around twelve healthy donors, around 14 Susac syndrome patients and around 15 multiple sclerosis patients. General conclusions and limits of the study: The number of individuals in the TCR sequencing and HLA analysis was acknowledged as relatively small.

Including the terminal cysteine and phenylalanine, the CDR3 comprises 13 residues. Just CDR3 DNA is preserved here, 39 bases in frame from base 1. V is shortened by 4 bases, J by 5 bases, and the region joining them spans 13 bases. The germline V gene supplies CDR1 SGHRS and CDR2 YFSETQ. RNA was extracted using the RNeasy kit, and roughly 0.45 to 1 ug of the RNA was reverse transcribed with random hexamers. The immunoSEQ multiplex PCR assay, which covers 54 Vbeta and 13 Jbeta segments, was used to amplify TCR beta CDR3 regions. Bias from PCR amplification was corrected by using a synthetic template baseline for primer optimization and for computational correction. The study's own analysis went as follows. Only productive sequences were kept, with reads annotated to V, D and J genes according to IMGT and analyzed in immunoSEQ Analyzer. Clonality was calculated as one minus the Shannon entropy normalized by log2 of the number of productive unique sequences. Public and private clones were assessed among the 100 most prevalent clones of each patient and control. A clone was defined as Susac-specific if it was absent from the healthy and MS cohorts, from some 980 published viral clones and from other ImmuneACCESS disease sequences. Using fastp trimming at Q25 and MiXCR clonotype assembly, TCRdb reanalyzed the public sequencing data and kept in-frame beta chains. Entries are consolidated by CDR3 protein sequence, retaining the most common genes and DNA. TCRdb, not the authors, supplied the V and J calls. Across this sample there are around 270,000 distinct CDR3 sequences, with about nine tenths seen only once. Clones ranked in the top ten supply less than 0.2% of the sample.

Peripheral blood CD8+ and CD4+ T cells from healthy donors, Susac syndrome patients and multiple sclerosis patients were profiled by high-throughput TCR beta sequencing. Treatment-naive patients with stable or active relapsing-remitting disease fulfilling revised McDonald criteria were used as multiple sclerosis controls. Bulk CD8+ and CD4+ T cells were purified by magnetic negative isolation, whereas CD8+ TEMRA cells were enriched by FACS. Blood was collected in EDTA tubes and processed within 24 hours, with PBMCs isolated through density gradient centrifugation. PBMCs intended for TCR sequencing were frozen in liquid nitrogen and were later thawed in a 37 degrees C water bath. The sorted or isolated CD4+, CD8+ and CD8+ TEMRA cells reached a purity of at least 90%. On this clonotype: Its antigen remains unidentified. Qualities for individual bases were not recorded, and no much larger clone is one base off.

The TCR comes from a human donor with multiple sclerosis. The sequence is built from TRBV5-1 and TRBJ2-7; no D gene is confidently identified. The sample was CD8+ T cells from PBMCs. The DNA is as follows: TGCGCCAGCAGCCTGTCAGGTTTCGACGAGCAGTACTTC. This sequence encodes CASSLSGFDEQYF.